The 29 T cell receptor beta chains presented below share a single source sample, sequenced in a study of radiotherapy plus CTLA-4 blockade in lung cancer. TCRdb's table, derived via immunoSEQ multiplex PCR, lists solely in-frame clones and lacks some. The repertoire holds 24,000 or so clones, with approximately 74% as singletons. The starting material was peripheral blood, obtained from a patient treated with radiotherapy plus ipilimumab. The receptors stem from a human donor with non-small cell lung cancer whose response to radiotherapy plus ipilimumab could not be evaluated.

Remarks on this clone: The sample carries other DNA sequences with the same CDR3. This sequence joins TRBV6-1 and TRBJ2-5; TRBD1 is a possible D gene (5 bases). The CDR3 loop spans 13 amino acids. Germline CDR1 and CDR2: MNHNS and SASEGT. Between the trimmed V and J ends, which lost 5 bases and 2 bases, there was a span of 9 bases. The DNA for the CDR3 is TGTGCCAGCAGTAGGGGTCAGCAAGAGACCCAGTACTTC. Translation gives CASSRGQQETQYF.

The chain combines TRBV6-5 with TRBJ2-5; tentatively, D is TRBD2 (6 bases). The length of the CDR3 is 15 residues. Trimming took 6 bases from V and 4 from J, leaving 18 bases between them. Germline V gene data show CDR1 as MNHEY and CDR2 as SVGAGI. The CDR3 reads CASSPIAAGRETQYF. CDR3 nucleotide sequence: TGTGCCAGCAGCCCGATAGCGGCTGGGCGAGAGACCCAGTACTTC.

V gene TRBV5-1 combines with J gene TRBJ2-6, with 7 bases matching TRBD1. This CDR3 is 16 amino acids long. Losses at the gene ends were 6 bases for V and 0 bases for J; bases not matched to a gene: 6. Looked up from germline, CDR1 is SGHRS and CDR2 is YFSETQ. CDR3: CASNPGQSSGANVLTF. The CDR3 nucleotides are TGCGCCAGCAATCCGGGACAGAGCTCTGGGGCCAACGTCCTGACTTTC.

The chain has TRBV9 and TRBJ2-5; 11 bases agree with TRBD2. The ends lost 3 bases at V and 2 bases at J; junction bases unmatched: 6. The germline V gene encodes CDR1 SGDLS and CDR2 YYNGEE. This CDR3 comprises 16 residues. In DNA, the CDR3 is TGTGCCAGCAGCGCAATTAGCGGGAGGGGGCAAGAGACCCAGTACTTC. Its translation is CASSAISGRGQETQYF.

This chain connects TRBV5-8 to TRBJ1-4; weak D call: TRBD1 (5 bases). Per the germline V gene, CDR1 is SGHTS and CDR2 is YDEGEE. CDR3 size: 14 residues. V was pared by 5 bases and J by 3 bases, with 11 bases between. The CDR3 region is CASSPRGSNEKLFF. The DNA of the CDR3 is TGTGCCAGCAGTCCTAGGGGATCTAATGAAAAACTGTTTTTT.

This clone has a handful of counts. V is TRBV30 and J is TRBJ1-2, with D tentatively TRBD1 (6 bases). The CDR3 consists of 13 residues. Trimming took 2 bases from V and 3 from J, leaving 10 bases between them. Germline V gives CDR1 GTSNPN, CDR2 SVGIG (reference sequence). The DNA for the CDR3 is TGTGCCTGGAGTAAAAACAGGGACTATGGCTACACCTTC. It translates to CAWSKNRDYGYTF.

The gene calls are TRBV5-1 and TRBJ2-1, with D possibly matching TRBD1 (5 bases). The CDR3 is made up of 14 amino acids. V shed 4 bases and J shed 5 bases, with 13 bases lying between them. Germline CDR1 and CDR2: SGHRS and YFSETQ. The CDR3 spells CASSPQGGHNEQFF. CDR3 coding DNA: TGCGCCAGCAGCCCCCAGGGCGGTCACAATGAGCAGTTCTTC.

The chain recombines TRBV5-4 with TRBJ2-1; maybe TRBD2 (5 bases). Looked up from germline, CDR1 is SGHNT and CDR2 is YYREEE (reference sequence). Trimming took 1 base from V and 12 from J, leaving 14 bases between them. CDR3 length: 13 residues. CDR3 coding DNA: TGTGCCAGCAGCTTGAAGGGAGCGAGTTGGCAGTTCTTC. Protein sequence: CASSLKGASWQFF.

The CDR3 DNA is TGTGCCAGCTCACCCGGGACAGGGGGCGAGACCCAGTACTTC. Its translation: CASSPGTGGETQYF. The chain recombines TRBV18 with TRBJ2-5; 12 bases line up with TRBD1. Per the germline V gene, CDR1 is KGHSH and CDR2 is LQKENI. The CDR3 loop spans 14 amino acids. Trimming took 3 bases from V and 5 from J; bases not matched to a gene: 1.

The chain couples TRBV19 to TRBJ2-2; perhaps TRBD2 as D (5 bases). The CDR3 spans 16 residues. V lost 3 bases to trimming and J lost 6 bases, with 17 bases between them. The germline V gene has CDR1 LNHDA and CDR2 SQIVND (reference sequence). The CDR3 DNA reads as TGTGCCAGTAGTATCCGGACGGGAACTCGCCCCGGGGAGCTGTTTTTT. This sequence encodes CASSIRTGTRPGELFF.

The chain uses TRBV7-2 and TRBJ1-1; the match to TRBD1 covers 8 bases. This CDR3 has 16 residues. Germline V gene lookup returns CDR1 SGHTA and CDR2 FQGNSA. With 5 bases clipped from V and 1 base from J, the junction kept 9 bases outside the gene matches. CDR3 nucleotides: TGTGCCAGCAGCCCGCGGACAGGGCTCGGGAACACTGAAGCTTTCTTT. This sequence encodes CASSPRTGLGNTEAFF.

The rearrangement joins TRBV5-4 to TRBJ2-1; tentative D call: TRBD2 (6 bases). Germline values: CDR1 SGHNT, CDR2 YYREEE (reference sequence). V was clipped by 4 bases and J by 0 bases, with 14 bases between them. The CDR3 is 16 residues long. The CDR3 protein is CASSPGLPSSYNEQFF. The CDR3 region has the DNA TGTGCCAGCAGCCCGGGACTCCCTAGCTCCTACAATGAGCAGTTCTTC.

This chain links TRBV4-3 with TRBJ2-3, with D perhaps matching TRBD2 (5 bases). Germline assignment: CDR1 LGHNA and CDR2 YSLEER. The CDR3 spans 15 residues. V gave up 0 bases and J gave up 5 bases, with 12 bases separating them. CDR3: CASSQDDYTGDTQYF. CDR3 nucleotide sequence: TGCGCCAGCAGCCAAGACGACTACACGGGAGATACGCAGTATTTT.

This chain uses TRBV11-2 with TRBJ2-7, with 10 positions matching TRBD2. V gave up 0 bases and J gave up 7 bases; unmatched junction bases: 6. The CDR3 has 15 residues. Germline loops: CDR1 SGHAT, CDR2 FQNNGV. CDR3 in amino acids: CASSLDPSGRREQYF. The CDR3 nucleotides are TGTGCCAGCAGCTTAGATCCTAGCGGGAGACGGGAGCAGTACTTC.

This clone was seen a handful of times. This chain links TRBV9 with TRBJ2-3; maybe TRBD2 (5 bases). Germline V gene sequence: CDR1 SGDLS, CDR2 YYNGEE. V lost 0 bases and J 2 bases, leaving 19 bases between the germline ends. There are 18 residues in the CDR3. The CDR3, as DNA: TGTGCCAGCAGCGTAGATAGTGGGAGCGGAACCCTCACAGATACGCAGTATTTT. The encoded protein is CASSVDSGSGTLTDTQYF.

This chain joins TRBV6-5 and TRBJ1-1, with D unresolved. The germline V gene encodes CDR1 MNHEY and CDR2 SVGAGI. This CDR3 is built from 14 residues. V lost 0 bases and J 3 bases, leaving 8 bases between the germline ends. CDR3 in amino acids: CASSYSGRYTEAFF. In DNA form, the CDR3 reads TGTGCCAGCAGTTACTCGGGCCGATACACTGAAGCTTTCTTT.

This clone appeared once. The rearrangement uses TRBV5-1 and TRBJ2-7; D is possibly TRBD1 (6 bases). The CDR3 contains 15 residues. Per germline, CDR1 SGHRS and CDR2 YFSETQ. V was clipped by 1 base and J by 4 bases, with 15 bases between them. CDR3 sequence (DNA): TGCGCCAGCAGCTTGATCCCGGACAGAGTTTACGAGCAGTACTTC. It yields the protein CASSLIPDRVYEQYF.

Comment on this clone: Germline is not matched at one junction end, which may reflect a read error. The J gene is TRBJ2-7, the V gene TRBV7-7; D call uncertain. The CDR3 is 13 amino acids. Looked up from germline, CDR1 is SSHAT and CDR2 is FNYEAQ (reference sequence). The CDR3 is CASSLESGYEQYF. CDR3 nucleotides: TGTGCTAGCAGCTTAGAGTCGGGCTACGAGCAGTACTTC. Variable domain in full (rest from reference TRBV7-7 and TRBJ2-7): GAGVSQSPRYKVTKRGQDVTLRCDPISSHATLYWYQQALGQGPEFLTYFNYEAQPDKSGLPSDRFSAERPEGSISTLTIQRTEQRDSAMYRCASSLESGYEQYFGPGTRLTVT.

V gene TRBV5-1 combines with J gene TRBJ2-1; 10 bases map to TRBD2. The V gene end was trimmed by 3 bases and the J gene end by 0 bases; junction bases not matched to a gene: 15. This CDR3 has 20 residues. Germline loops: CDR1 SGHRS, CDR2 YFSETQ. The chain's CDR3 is CASSSTGGTSAKSSYNEQFF. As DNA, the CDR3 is TGCGCCAGCAGCTCTACCGGCGGGACTAGCGCCAAAAGCTCCTACAATGAGCAGTTCTTC.

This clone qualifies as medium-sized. The CDR3 spells CASSQNRGQETQYF. CDR3 sequence (DNA): TGTGCCAGCAGCCAGAACAGGGGGCAGGAGACCCAGTACTTC. The chain employs TRBV14 and TRBJ2-5; TRBD1 matches 9 bases. The germline V gene encodes CDR1 SGHDN and CDR2 FVKESK. The CDR3 extends over 14 amino acids. The V and J ends lost 3 bases and 5 bases, in that order; junction bases with no gene match: 4.

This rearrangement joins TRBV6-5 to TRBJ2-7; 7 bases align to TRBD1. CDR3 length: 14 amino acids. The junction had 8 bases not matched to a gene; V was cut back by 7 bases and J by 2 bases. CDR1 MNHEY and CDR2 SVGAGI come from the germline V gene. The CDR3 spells CASTSGQTTYEQYF. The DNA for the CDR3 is TGTGCCAGCACCTCGGGACAGACAACCTACGAGCAGTACTTC.

This CDR3 reads CASSSGSEDNEQFF. CDR3 DNA: TGTGCCAGCAGCAGCGGGAGCGAAGACAATGAGCAGTTCTTC. The V and J genes are TRBV6-4 and TRBJ2-1, with TRBD2 matching over 8 bases. The CDR3 sequence is 14 residues long. V shed 6 bases, J shed 5 bases, and the junction held 6 bases outside the gene matches. In germline, CDR1 is MRHNA, CDR2 SNTAGT.

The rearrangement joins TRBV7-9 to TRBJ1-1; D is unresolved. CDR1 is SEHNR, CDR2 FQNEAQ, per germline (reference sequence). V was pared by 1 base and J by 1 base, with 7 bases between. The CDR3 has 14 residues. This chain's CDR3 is CASSLVQTNTEAFF. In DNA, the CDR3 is TGTGCCAGCAGCTTAGTACAGACGAACACTGAAGCTTTCTTT. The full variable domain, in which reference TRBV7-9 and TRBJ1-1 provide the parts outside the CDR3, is DTGVSQNPRHKITKRGQNVTFRCDPISEHNRLYWYRQTLGQGPEFLTYFQNEAQLEKSRLLSDRFSAERPKGSFSTLEIQRTEQGDSAMYLCASSLVQTNTEAFFGQGTRLTVV.

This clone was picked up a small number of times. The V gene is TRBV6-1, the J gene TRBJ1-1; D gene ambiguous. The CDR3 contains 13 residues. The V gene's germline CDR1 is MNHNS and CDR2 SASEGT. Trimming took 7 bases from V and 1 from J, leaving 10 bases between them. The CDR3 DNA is TGTGCCAGCACGAGGTTGAGGAACACTGAAGCTTTCTTT. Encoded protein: CASTRLRNTEAFF.

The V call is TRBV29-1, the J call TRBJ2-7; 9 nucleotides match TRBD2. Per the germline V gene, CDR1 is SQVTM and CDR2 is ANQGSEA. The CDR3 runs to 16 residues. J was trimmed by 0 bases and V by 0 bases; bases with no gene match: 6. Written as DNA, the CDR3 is TGCAGCGTTGAAGATACGGGTAGCGGGGGCTCCTACGAGCAGTACTTC. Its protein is CSVEDTGSGGSYEQYF.

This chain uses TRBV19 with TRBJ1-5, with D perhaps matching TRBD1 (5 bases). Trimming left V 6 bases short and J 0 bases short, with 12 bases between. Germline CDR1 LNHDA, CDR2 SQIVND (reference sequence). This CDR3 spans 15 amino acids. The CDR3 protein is CASRPWGGSNQPQHF. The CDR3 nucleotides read TGTGCCAGTAGGCCTTGGGGGGGTAGCAATCAGCCCCAGCATTTT.

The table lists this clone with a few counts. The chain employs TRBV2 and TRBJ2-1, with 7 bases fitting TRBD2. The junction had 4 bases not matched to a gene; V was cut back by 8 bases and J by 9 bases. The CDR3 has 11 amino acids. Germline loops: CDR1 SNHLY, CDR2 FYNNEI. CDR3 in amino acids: CASGREGEQFF. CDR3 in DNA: TGTGCCAGCGGGAGGGAAGGTGAGCAGTTCTTC. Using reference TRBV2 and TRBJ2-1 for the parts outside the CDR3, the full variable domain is EPEVTQTPSHQVTQMGQEVILRCVPISNHLYFYWYRQILGQKVEFLVSFYNNEISEKSEIFDDQFSVERPDGSNFTLKIRSTKLEDSAMYFCASGREGEQFFGPGTRLTVL.

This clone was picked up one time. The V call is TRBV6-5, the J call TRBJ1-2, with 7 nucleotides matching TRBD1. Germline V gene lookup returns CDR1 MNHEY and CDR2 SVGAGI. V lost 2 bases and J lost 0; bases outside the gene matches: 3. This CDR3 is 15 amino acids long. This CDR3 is CASSYGTAANYGYTF. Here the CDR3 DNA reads TGTGCCAGCAGTTACGGGACAGCGGCTAACTATGGCTACACCTTC.

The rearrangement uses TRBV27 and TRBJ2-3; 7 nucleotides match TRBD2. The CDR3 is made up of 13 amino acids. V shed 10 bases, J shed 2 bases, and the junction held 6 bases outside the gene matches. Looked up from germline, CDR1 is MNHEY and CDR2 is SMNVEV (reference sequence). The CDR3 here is CAIGRDYTDTQYF. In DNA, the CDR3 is TGTGCCATCGGCCGGGACTACACAGATACGCAGTATTTT.